The 9 T cell receptor beta chains below all came from one sample that was sequenced in a study of vaccination effects on CD4 cells after COVID-19. Before sequencing, viral peptide pools were used by the ViraFEST assay to expand antigen-specific CD4+ T cells. Following culture for approximately ten days, CD4+ T cells were isolated. These receptors lack a known antigen. Assay used: immunoSEQ multiplex PCR; TCRdb lists only in-frame clones, some missing. Found here are around 79,000 clones, roughly 74% of them singletons; the top ten hold roughly 1.9%. The sample in question was CD4+ T cells from PBMCs cultured with HCoV-229E spike peptides, obtained before COVID-19 vaccination. The source is a human donor who received a COVID-19 vaccine.

The chain couples TRBV6-1 to TRBJ1-4; 8 bases line up with TRBD1. Germline CDR1 MNHNS, CDR2 SASEGT. The V segment lost 4 bases and the J segment 5 bases; nucleotides outside the gene matches: 12. CDR3 length: 17 residues. CDR3 sequence (DNA): TGTGCCAGCAGTGTTGGCGTATTGGGACAGGTGAATGAAAAACTGTTTTTT. The encoded protein is CASSVGVLGQVNEKLFF.

This chain connects TRBV2 to TRBJ1-1; weak D call: TRBD1 (5 bases). CDR3 size: 13 residues. Germline CDR1 and CDR2: SNHLY and FYNNEI. V lost 8 bases and J 1 base, leaving 11 bases between the germline ends. The CDR3 DNA reads as TGTGCCAGCGCTACGCAGGGGAACACTGAAGCTTTCTTT. Residues: CASATQGNTEAFF.

The rearrangement uses TRBV5-1 and TRBJ1-5, with D unresolved. The CDR3 has 13 residues. The germline CDR1 and CDR2 sequences are SGHRS and YFSETQ. The ends were cut back, 5 bases at V and 7 bases at J, with 13 bases in the middle. CDR3: CASRREGNQPQHF. The CDR3 nucleotides read TGCGCCAGCAGACGGGAAGGAAACCAGCCCCAGCATTTT.

The chain joins TRBV18 to TRBJ2-5; maybe TRBD1 (6 bases). The CDR3 covers 17 residues. Germline loops: CDR1 KGHSH, CDR2 LQKENI. Trimming removed 0 bases from V and 4 bases from J, with 18 bases in between. CDR3 in DNA: TGTGCCAGCTCACCACCTCGAAACAGGGACGGCGGAGAGACCCAGTACTTC. It is translated as CASSPPRNRDGGETQYF.

The V and J genes are TRBV4-3 and TRBJ2-2; 7 bases are a match to TRBD1. Germline CDR1 reads LGHNA; CDR2 reads YSLEER. The CDR3 contains 17 residues. J gave up 2 bases and V 4 bases, and 10 bases lay outside the gene matches. CDR3: CASSPESTGLNTGELFF. For the CDR3, the DNA is TGCGCCAGCAGCCCGGAGTCGACAGGGTTAAACACCGGGGAGCTGTTTTTT.

This clone was seen only once. The chain combines TRBV4-3 with TRBJ2-3; a weak D match, TRBD2 (5 bases). In germline, CDR1 is LGHNA, CDR2 YSLEER. Trimming took off 1 base at V and 0 bases at J, with 8 bases between the two ends. This CDR3 contains 15 residues. The CDR3 bases are TGCGCCAGCAGCCAAGGGACTCAAAGCACAGATACGCAGTATTTT. Amino acids: CASSQGTQSTDTQYF.

This clone was detected only a few times. V gene TRBV27 combines with J gene TRBJ2-2, with 8 bases fitting TRBD2. This CDR3 comprises 15 residues. CDR1 and CDR2 (germline): MNHEY, SMNVEV (reference sequence). With V trimmed by 5 bases and J by 6 bases, 8 bases remained unmatched. The chain's CDR3 is CASSRRLAIPGELFF. Here the CDR3 DNA reads TGTGCCAGCAGTCGGCGACTAGCGATCCCCGGGGAGCTGTTTTTT.

The V and J genes are TRBV6-1 and TRBJ2-3; 7 nucleotides align to TRBD2. V dropped 4 bases and J dropped 0; count of bases not matched to a gene: 7. Germline CDR1 reads MNHNS; CDR2 reads SASEGT. The CDR3 consists of 16 residues. The CDR3 region has the DNA TGTGCCAGCAGTGCTCGCGGGGGATCTAGCACAGATACGCAGTATTTT. Amino acid sequence: CASSARGGSSTDTQYF.

The chain couples TRBV3-1 (or the pseudogene TRBV3-2) to TRBJ1-2, with unresolved D. V dropped 4 bases and J dropped 4 bases, with 13 bases sitting between them. The CDR3 contains 14 residues. Germline V gene lookup returns CDR1 LGHDT and CDR2 YNNKEL (reference sequence). CDR3 in amino acids: CASSLTGLGYGYTF. The CDR3 bases are TGTGCCAGCAGCCTCACCGGTTTGGGCTATGGCTACACCTTC.